The clone carrying this T cell receptor beta chain has just one count. Authors' analysis steps: Reference gene primer amplification in the assay estimated nucleated cell counts. Here immunoSEQ multiplex PCR was the method, and the copy in TCRdb shows in-frame clones only, minus some. V, J and clone size reflect that table, while D and trimming were determined from the DNA. This table holds roughly 100,000 clones, almost 85% found once. The data derive from a study of blood T cell repertoires in COVID-19. Germline V gene data show CDR1 as LGHDT and CDR2 as YNNKEL (reference sequence). The CDR3 has 14 residues. Trimming removed 4 bases at V and 1 base at J, with 10 bases between.

The chain is built from TRBV3-1 (or the pseudogene TRBV3-2) and TRBJ1-1, with D perhaps matching TRBD1 (6 bases). This receptor was identified in a man aged 40-49 years with active or convalescent COVID-19. Sequencing was performed on peripheral blood. CDR3 amino acids: CASSLGTQNTEAFF. The CDR3 bases are TGTGCCAGCAGCCTCGGGACACAGAACACTGAAGCTTTCTTT.